This record looks at one TCR beta chain sequence and its context. The table lists this clonotype with many counts. No antigen is known for it. No base quality values were provided; no much bigger clone lies one nucleotide off. The method behind the library was 5' RACE. Sequencing was performed on a NextSeq 500. To allow correction of PCR and sequencing errors, the TCR library protocol tagged every TCR cDNA molecule with a unique molecular identifier. The study's processing was this. Decombinator tools were used for TCR identification, UMI-based error correction and CDR3 extraction. Expanded TCRs were defined as those above a frequency of 2 per 1,000, corresponding to the top 1% of the tumor frequency distribution. Rényi diversity was computed with the R vegan package after subsampling each repertoire 100 times to 5,000 TCRs. CDR3 similarity networks were constructed using string-kernel similarity of amino acid triplets, with links drawn between CDR3s whose pairwise similarity was above 0.82. The public reads were reprocessed in TCRdb via fastp at Q25 and MiXCR, keeping in-frame beta chains. Rows with a matching CDR3 protein are joined into one entry that keeps the most common DNA and genes. The V and J calls come from TCRdb's annotation, not from the publication. The table for this sample lists around 110,000 distinct CDR3 sequences; 12% of them were counted only once. The ten largest clones add up to around a sixth of the sample.

The record originates from a study of spatial heterogeneity in lung cancer (dated by TCRdb to about 2019). For context, the study as a whole: The donors were 65 to 90 patients from the lung TRACERx cohort who had early-stage, untreated non-small cell lung cancer. TCR alpha and beta repertoires were quantitatively compared across multiple tumor regions, matched nontumor lung and blood in non-small cell lung cancer. Nonsynonymous mutation counts, determined by whole-exome sequencing of tumor tissue, were related to TCR repertoire features. Follow-up PBMC samples were sequenced whenever available, and the median time to follow-up was roughly 2 years after resection. Both alpha and beta chains were TCR-sequenced in samples taken at surgery, namely 220 tumor regions, 62 to 65 matched nontumor lung samples and 45 to 60 PBMC samples. In the raw uncorrected reads, each unique combination of TCR and UMI appeared on average more than ten times. More beta-chain than alpha-chain transcripts were consistently detected, likely reflecting higher beta-chain transcript abundance. Study-wide findings and limitations: Ubiquitous expanded tumor TCRs were detected in blood more often at tumor resection than at routine follow-up. Confirming at a functional level the hypothesis that regional TCRs recognize regional mutations was considered to require additional single-cell paired TCR alpha and beta sequencing. Comparisons of baseline and follow-up blood repertoires included only 15 or so patients.

In light of the paper, this sample's time point label describes: blood at routine non-recurrence follow-up after resection. For TCR sequencing, whole RNA was extracted from tumor and nontumor lung tissue, or from cryopreserved PBMC samples, and no cell sorting was done. Only patients with enough RNA available from two or more tumor regions were chosen for TCR sequencing. The CDR3 spans 13 residues, from the cysteine through the phenylalanine. Left in the record is the CDR3 DNA by itself, 39 bases read in frame from the first base. The germline V gene supplies CDR1 MNHEY and CDR2 SVGAGI. Unmatched junction bases come to 4, with V trimmed by 6 bases and J by 4 bases.

Sequences were derived from PBMCs, sampled at follow-up. This receptor chain uses TRBV6-5 and TRBJ2-3; 7 bases in the junction line up with TRBD2. The receptor comes from a male donor with early-stage non-small cell lung cancer. The nucleotide sequence is TGTGCCAGCAGGCGGGGAGGGGCAGATACGCAGTATTTT. Its coded protein is CASRRGGADTQYF.